These 12 T cell receptor beta chains were all obtained from the same sample, sequenced in a study of blood T cell repertoires in COVID-19 (dated by TCRdb to the early 2020s). Libraries came from the immunoSEQ multiplex PCR assay. Imported from immuneACCESS, the table was reduced by TCRdb to in-frame sequences with V and J called. These copies leave out some clones; in studies compared against another copy, an unresolved V gene accounts for under half, and the cause of the remainder is not known. Present in this sample are around 260,000 clones, 80% to 90% of which were seen just once. The ten largest clones capture 4.3% of the sample. The sample consisted of PBMCs or T cells enriched from blood (not recorded which). These receptors were obtained from a woman in her thirties who had recovered from COVID-19.

The chain is built from TRBV7-2 and TRBJ2-5; D unclear. Trimming shortened V by 3 bases and J by 4 bases, and 12 bases separated the two germline ends. This CDR3 spans 14 amino acids. CDR1 and CDR2 from the germline V gene are SGHTA and FQGNSA. CDR3 amino acids: CASSFQVTSETQYF. The CDR3 DNA sequence: TGTGCCAGCAGCTTCCAGGTGACCTCAGAGACCCAGTACTTC.

This clone was detected only a few times. The CDR3 sequence: CASINPRGHRPISNQPQHF. CDR3 DNA: TGTGCCAGCATCAACCCCAGGGGGCATCGGCCCATCAGTAATCAGCCCCAGCATTTT. V gene TRBV11-2 combines with J gene TRBJ1-5, with 8 bases identical to TRBD1. This CDR3 has 19 residues. V trimming: 7 bases; J trimming: 4 bases; junction bases outside the gene matches: 21. Per the germline V gene, CDR1 is SGHAT and CDR2 is FQNNGV.

The genes are TRBV5-6 and TRBJ1-2; D is undetermined. Trimming removed 1 base from V and 6 bases from J, with 4 bases in between. Per germline, CDR1 SGHDT and CDR2 YYEEEE. CDR3 size: 11 residues. The CDR3 bases are TGTGCCAGCAGCTTGACAGATGGCTACACCTTC. Its protein product is CASSLTDGYTF.

This clone appeared once. This chain uses TRBV12-3 or TRBV12-4 with TRBJ2-7; 7 nucleotides line up with TRBD2. The junction had 4 bases not matched to a gene; V was cut back by 6 bases and J by 2 bases. This CDR3 spans 13 amino acids. The chain's CDR3 is CASRGDYPYEQYF. The CDR3, as DNA: TGTGCCAGCAGGGGGGACTACCCCTACGAGCAGTACTTC.

This chain uses TRBV10-2 with TRBJ1-6; a weak D match, TRBD1 (5 bases). Trimming cost V 2 bases and J 7 bases, with 12 bases left between them. CDR1 and CDR2 from the germline V gene are WSHSY and SAAADI. The CDR3 sequence is 15 residues long. The CDR3 DNA sequence: TGCGCCAGCAGTGAGGGGGCAGGGTGGAATTCACCCCTCCACTTT. It is translated as CASSEGAGWNSPLHF.

This chain links TRBV6-5 with TRBJ2-5; the D is unclear. Germline loops: CDR1 MNHEY, CDR2 SVGAGI. The CDR3 consists of 15 residues. The V gene lost 0 bases and the J gene lost 1 base, with 9 bases spanning the gap. CDR3 DNA sequence: TGTGCCAGCAGTTACTCGGGCAGTCTCCAAGAGACCCAGTACTTC. This codes for CASSYSGSLQETQYF.

V gene TRBV6-4 combines with J gene TRBJ1-2; 7 positions agree with TRBD1. Germline CDR1 and CDR2: MRHNA and SNTAGT. This CDR3 contains 14 residues. V was clipped by 4 bases and J by 7 bases; unmatched bases: 9. CDR3 nucleotides: TGTGCCAGCAGTGCCGGACAGGAGATGAGTGGCTACACCTTC. Translating it yields CASSAGQEMSGYTF.

The genes are TRBV28 and TRBJ2-1, with TRBD2 as a possible D gene (6 bases). The germline V gene encodes CDR1 MDHEN and CDR2 SYDVKM. The CDR3 contains 16 residues. V was cut by 8 bases and J by 1 base, with 18 bases left in between. CDR3 amino acids: CASLDERVWSYNEQFF. CDR3 sequence (DNA): TGTGCCAGCCTAGATGAGCGGGTGTGGTCCTACAATGAGCAGTTCTTC.

This sequence joins TRBV6-5 and TRBJ1-6; maybe TRBD1 (6 bases). Trimming pared 6 bases from V and 10 bases from J, leaving 13 bases between. Germline V gene data show CDR1 as MNHEY and CDR2 as SVGAGI. The CDR3 covers 13 residues. This CDR3 is CASSSQGRSPLHF. The CDR3 DNA reads TGTGCCAGCAGCTCACAGGGAAGGTCACCCCTCCACTTT.

In this sample, this clone turned up once. CDR3 coding DNA: TGTGCCAGCAGTTTGGAAACAGGGGGCTATGGCTACACCTTC. The encoded protein is CASSLETGGYGYTF. The chain is built from TRBV28 and TRBJ1-2; 8 bases are shared with TRBD1. CDR1 is MDHEN and CDR2 is SYDVKM in the germline V gene. The CDR3 totals 14 residues. Trimming cost V 3 bases and J 4 bases; bases outside gene matches: 4.

This chain connects TRBV19 to TRBJ2-3, with D maybe TRBD1 (5 bases). The CDR3 covers 17 residues. The germline gives CDR1 LNHDA, CDR2 SQIVND (reference sequence). Trimming cost V 0 bases and J 5 bases, with 18 bases left between them. CDR3 nucleotides: TGTGCCAGTAGTATAGACACCCAAAGTTGGGGCCAAGATACGCAGTATTTT. Residues: CASSIDTQSWGQDTQYF.

The V call is TRBV28, the J call TRBJ2-5; 7 bases fit TRBD2. The length of the CDR3 is 16 residues. CDR1 and CDR2 (germline): MDHEN, SYDVKM. Trimming removed 6 bases from V and 4 bases from J; junction bases left unmatched: 14. The CDR3 DNA sequence: TGTGCCAGCAGCCACCCGGGGGAGGGTGGGTCAGAGACCCAGTACTTC. Its translation: CASSHPGEGGSETQYF.